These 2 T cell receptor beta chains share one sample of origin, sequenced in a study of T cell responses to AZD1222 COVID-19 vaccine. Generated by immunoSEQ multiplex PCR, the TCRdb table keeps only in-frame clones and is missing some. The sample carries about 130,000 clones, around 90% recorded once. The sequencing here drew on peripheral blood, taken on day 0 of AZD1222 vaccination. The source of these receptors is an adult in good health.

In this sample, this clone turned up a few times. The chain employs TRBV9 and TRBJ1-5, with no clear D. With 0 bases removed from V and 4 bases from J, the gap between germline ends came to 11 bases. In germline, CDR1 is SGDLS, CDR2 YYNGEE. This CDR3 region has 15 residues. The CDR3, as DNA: TGTGCCAGCAGCGTAGGGCCCGGGCAAAATCAGCCCCAGCATTTT. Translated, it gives CASSVGPGQNQPQHF. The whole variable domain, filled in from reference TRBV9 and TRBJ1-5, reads DSGVTQTPKHLITATGQRVTLRCSPRSGDLSVYWYQQSLDQGLQFLIQYYNGEERAKGNILERFSAQQFPDLHSELNLSSLELGDSALYFCASSVGPGQNQPQHFGDGTRLSIL.

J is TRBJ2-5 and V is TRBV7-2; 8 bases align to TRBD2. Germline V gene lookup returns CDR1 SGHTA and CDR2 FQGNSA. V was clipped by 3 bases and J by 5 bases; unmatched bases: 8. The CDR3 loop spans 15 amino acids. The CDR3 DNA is TGTGCCAGCAGCTTGATGGCGGGAGGAAGGGAGACCCAGTACTTC. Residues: CASSLMAGGRETQYF.